Each of the 8 T cell receptor beta chains below was sequenced from the same sample in a study of glioma-infiltrating T cells. Using RNA template, CDR3s of TCR alpha and beta were amplified with iRepertoire arm-PCR. TCRdb re-called the multiplex PCR reads with MiXCR, one entry per CDR3 protein. This table holds about 200,000 distinct CDR3 sequences, approximately 30% found once. The sequencing input was glioma tissue, nonneoplastic brain tissue, or PBMCs (not recorded which). The receptor set was obtained from a human donor with low-grade glioma or glioblastoma, undergoing nonglioma brain surgery, or in good health (not recorded which).

This clonotype occurred many times. This chain uses TRBV29-1 with TRBJ2-1; D might be TRBD1 (5 bases). CDR1 SQVTM and CDR2 ANQGSEA come from the germline V gene. Trimming removed 5 bases from V and 5 bases from J, with 13 bases in between. This CDR3 has 13 amino acids. The CDR3 nucleotides are TGCAGCGTTCTATTTCAGGGCCACAATGAGCAGTTCTTC. This translates into CSVLFQGHNEQFF.

This clonotype was detected only a few times. V usage is TRBV5-8 and J usage is TRBJ2-5, with 9 bases aligning to TRBD1. Germline V gene sequence: CDR1 SGHTS, CDR2 YDEGEE. CDR3 length: 16 residues. With V trimmed by 1 base and J by 2 bases, 6 bases remained unmatched. CDR3 in amino acids: CASSLYGTGIQETQYF. Written as DNA, the CDR3 is TGTGCCAGCAGCTTGTACGGGACAGGGATACAAGAGACCCAGTACTTC. The full variable domain, its missing parts supplied by reference TRBV5-8 and TRBJ2-5, is EAGVTQSPTHLIKTRGQQATLRCSPISGHTSVYWYQQALGLGLQFLLWYDEGEERNRGNFPPRFSGRQFPNYSSELNVNALELEDSALYLCASSLYGTGIQETQYFGPGTRLLVL.

This clonotype was counted ten times or more. The chain employs TRBV30 and TRBJ1-1; D gene uncertain. V gave up 2 bases and J gave up 4 bases, with 5 bases separating them. The germline V gene has CDR1 GTSNPN and CDR2 SVGIG (reference sequence). There are 11 residues in the CDR3. In DNA form, the CDR3 reads TGTGCCTGGAGTAGGAGCACTGAAGCTTTCTTT. Translated: CAWSRSTEAFF. The full variable domain, its missing parts supplied by reference TRBV30 and TRBJ1-1, is SQTIHQWPATLVQPVGSPLSLECTVEGTSNPNLYWYRQAAGRGLQLLFYSVGIGQISSEVPQNLSASRPQDRQFILSSKKLLLSDSGFYLCAWSRSTEAFFGQGTRLTVV.

This clonotype was recorded a few times. The chain employs TRBV5-1 and TRBJ1-1; 7 bases agree with TRBD1. CDR3 length: 17 amino acids. From germline, CDR1 is SGHRS and CDR2 YFSETQ. Losses at the gene ends were 5 bases for V and 4 bases for J; bases not matched to a gene: 17. CDR3 nucleotides: TGCGCCAGCAGAACATTCACAGGGGAAATGAGGGGCACTGAAGCTTTCTTT. It specifies CASRTFTGEMRGTEAFF.

Ten or more counts support this clonotype. The chain's CDR3 is CASSLFANQPQHF. In DNA, the CDR3 is TGTGCCAGCAGTTTATTCGCCAATCAGCCCCAGCATTTT. This chain links TRBV12-3 or TRBV12-4 with TRBJ1-5; no firm D call. The length of the CDR3 is 13 residues. V was cut by 2 bases and J by 3 bases, with 5 bases left in between.

As regards this clonotype: This may stem from a read error, because a much larger clone lies one nucleotide away. The chain carries TRBV4-2 and TRBJ1-2, with 9 bases fitting TRBD1. Germline assignment: CDR1 LGHNA and CDR2 YNFKEQ. V dropped 7 bases and J dropped 7; count of bases not matched to a gene: 10. The CDR3 sequence is 14 residues long. The CDR3: CASTPTDRGTGYTF. CDR3 in DNA: TGTGCCAGCACCCCGACGGACAGGGGAACTGGCTACACCTTC.

This clonotype was detected ten times or more. In DNA form, the CDR3 reads TGTGCCAGTAGTATCGATCACACAGATACGCAGTATTTT. This sequence encodes CASSIDHTDTQYF. The chain employs TRBV19 and TRBJ2-3, with D unclear. Germline assignment: CDR1 LNHDA and CDR2 SQIVND (reference sequence). The ends were cut back, 3 bases at V and 2 bases at J, with 6 bases in the middle. The CDR3 extends over 13 amino acids. Full variable domain (outside the CDR3, taken from reference TRBV19 and TRBJ2-3): DGGITQSPKYLFRKEGQNVTLSCEQNLNHDAMYWYRQDPGQGLRLIYYSQIVNDFQKGDIAEGYSVSREKKESFPLTVTSAQKNPTAFYLCASSIDHTDTQYFGPGTRLTVL.

For the CDR3, the DNA is TGTGCCAGCAGCTTAGTTCGGCGCGGACAAGAGACCCAGTACTTC. Its protein is CASSLVRRGQETQYF. The gene calls are TRBV7-2 and TRBJ2-5; D gene unclear. V was shortened by 1 base and J by 2 bases, with 11 bases between the two germline ends. Germline V gene sequence: CDR1 SGHTA, CDR2 FQGNSA. The length of the CDR3 is 15 residues. The full variable domain, rest sourced from reference TRBV7-2 and TRBJ2-5, is GAGVSQSPSNKVTEKGKDVELRCDPISGHTALYWYRQSLGQGLEFLIYFQGNSAPDKSGLPSDRFSAERTGGSVSTLTIQRTQQEDSAVYLCASSLVRRGQETQYFGPGTRLLVL.